The entry that follows covers one TCR beta chain sequence. A few counts support this clonotype. The clone's antigen remains unknown. Nothing much larger sits one base from this clone, and base qualities are not available. Sequencing used an Illumina NovaSeq 6000. TCRalpha and TCRbeta cDNA libraries were built by 5'RACE with constant-segment primers, adding sample barcodes and unique molecular identifiers. Trizol reagent was used to extract RNA from every sample. Amplification of the libraries took two PCR steps, and the second step added a second sample barcode plus Illumina TruSeq adapters. Sequencing of libraries was performed on an Illumina NovaSeq with 2 x 150 bp paired-end reads. The authors processed their data as follows. The reads were demultiplexed and collapsed into UMI-guided consensus sequences using migec v1.2.7. With mixcr v2.1.11, UMI consensuses were aligned to TRA and TRB V and J templates and assembled into clonotypes. Clonotypes were classified as expanded or contracted when called significant by both edgeR and NoisET, with noise models trained on biological replicates. For edgeR calls, the cutoffs were a false discovery rate-adjusted p below 0.01 and a log2 fold-change threshold of 1. PCA with hierarchical clustering of max-normalized trajectories of the 1000 most abundant clonotypes was used as exploratory dynamics analysis. The CD4 or CD8 phenotype of responding clones was assigned using the separately sequenced CD4+ and CD8+ repertoires. The public reads were run again by TCRdb, first through fastp at Q25 and then through MiXCR, and only productive beta chains were kept. Merged by CDR3 protein, the rows form single entries marked with the most common genes and DNA. Clone size and V and J calls follow TCRdb, not the original study. The sample contains 410,000 or so distinct CDR3 sequences, under 25% of them found a single time. The top ten clones comprise about an eighth of the sample.

This sample stems from a study of T-cell memory formation after mild COVID-19 (dated by TCRdb to the early 2020s). For context, the study as a whole: Most TCR sequence clusters were specific to one of the two donors. In two donors, T-cell clones that expanded and contracted after mild COVID-19 were followed by sequencing TCRalpha and TCRbeta repertoires longitudinally. Two young, previously healthy adult volunteers, one female and one male, were included in the cohort. Study-wide conclusions, independent of this receptor: Clones contracting from day 15 to 85 had balanced CD4/CD8 phenotypes, while a second wave expanding from day 15 to 37 was biased towards CD4+. Only a couple of mild cases were covered in the study, and larger cohorts including severe cases with pre-infection samples were considered necessary. SARS-CoV-2 specificity of the second-wave clones peaking on day 37 was not confirmed. Contracting CD4+ clones appeared mostly in the CM and EM memory subsets, whereas CD8+ clones were enriched in EMRA. The detection of some responding clones in pre-infection memory suggests that pre-existing cross-reactive memory T cells joined the SARS-CoV-2 response.

Ficoll-Paque density gradient centrifugation was used to isolate PBMCs. The TCR originated in an adult woman who had mild COVID-19 (a few samples of this study predate the infection). The sample titles of this study are shuffled in the database, so cell type and time point are left out; the donor was told from shared clones. Sequenced sample: PBMCs or a T cell subset sorted from them (not recorded which).

In nucleotides, the sequence is TGTGCCAGCAGCTCCGGACAGGGCCAGGCCTACGAGCAGTACTTC. Translated, this is CASSSGQGQAYEQYF. In this chain, TRBV7-6 is recombined with TRBJ2-7; 8 middle bases align to TRBD1. Trimming accounts for 4 bases at V and 2 bases at J, while the number of junction bases matched to no gene is 7. CDR1 and CDR2 are read off the germline V gene as SGHVS and FNYEAQ. Spanning cysteine to phenylalanine, the CDR3 consists of 15 amino acids. The retained sequence is limited to the CDR3, 45 bases, with the frame set at the first base.